Each of the 8 T cell receptor beta chains below was sequenced from the same sample in a study of blood T cell repertoires in COVID-19. The method was immunoSEQ multiplex PCR; TCRdb's version includes in-frame clones alone and lacks a portion of them. Seen here are about 250,000 clones, approximately 88% observed once, and the top ten hold more than 25%. The sequenced material came from peripheral blood. All receptors come from a man in his forties with acute or convalescent COVID-19.

The V and J genes are TRBV6-5 and TRBJ2-7; D is perhaps TRBD2 (5 bases). The CDR3 loop spans 13 amino acids. Germline loops: CDR1 MNHEY, CDR2 SVGAGI. Trimming stripped 4 bases from V and 0 bases from J, with 7 bases between. The CDR3 here is CASSFRDSYEQYF. The CDR3 nucleotides are TGTGCCAGCAGTTTCCGGGACTCCTACGAGCAGTACTTC.

The chain uses TRBV6-2 or TRBV6-3 and TRBJ2-7; 7 positions agree with TRBD1. V lost 0 bases, J lost 2 bases, and 10 bases stayed unmatched. There are 17 residues in the CDR3. Germline V lookup: CDR1 MNHEY, CDR2 SVGEGT. CDR3 amino acids: CASSYSIWTGLTYEQYF. CDR3 sequence (DNA): TGTGCCAGCAGTTACTCGATATGGACAGGACTTACCTACGAGCAGTACTTC.

The chain is built from TRBV6-5 and TRBJ1-1, with TRBD1 matching over 8 bases. The CDR3 is 14 residues long. The ends lost 5 bases at V and 4 bases at J; junction bases unmatched: 6. Germline lookup yields CDR1 MNHEY and CDR2 SVGAGI. CDR3 region: CASSTRTGSTEAFF. The CDR3 coding sequence is TGTGCCAGCAGTACCCGGACAGGGAGCACTGAAGCTTTCTTT.

This clone was found a few times. The chain joins TRBV7-8 to TRBJ1-2; possible D gene TRBD1, 6 bases. Trimming shortened V by 5 bases and J by 5 bases, and 15 bases separated the two germline ends. Germline values: CDR1 SGHVS, CDR2 FQNEAQ. This CDR3 contains 14 residues. The CDR3 spells CASSPDRQAYGYTF. The CDR3 DNA follows: TGTGCCAGCAGCCCAGACCGACAGGCTTATGGCTACACCTTC.

To note about this clone: One end of the junction varies from germline; a read error may be responsible. This chain links TRBV28 with TRBJ1-5; 10 bases are a match to TRBD1. Per the germline V gene, CDR1 is MDHEN and CDR2 is SYDVKM. The CDR3 loop spans 17 amino acids. The DNA of the CDR3 is TGTGCCAGCAAGACGGGACAGGGGCTTGTTAGCGATCAGCCCCAGCATTTT. Its translation: CASKTGQGLVSDQPQHF.

The chain has TRBV6-1 and TRBJ2-2, with TRBD1 matching over 7 bases. The J segment lost 3 bases and the V segment lost 4 bases, leaving 11 bases of the junction unmatched. CDR3 length: 17 amino acids. Germline values: CDR1 MNHNS, CDR2 SASEGT. DNA for the CDR3: TGTGCCAGCAGTGGACAGGGTTCAAGTCACGACACCGGGGAGCTGTTTTTT. Translated, it gives CASSGQGSSHDTGELFF.

The V call is TRBV3-1 (or the pseudogene TRBV3-2), the J call TRBJ2-1, with 14 bases matching TRBD2. With 3 bases clipped from V and 15 bases from J, the junction kept 13 bases outside the gene matches. The CDR3 contains 16 residues. Germline V gives CDR1 LGHDT, CDR2 YNNKEL (reference sequence). The CDR3: CASSQRPGLAGVTPFF. DNA of the CDR3: TGTGCCAGCAGCCAGAGACCGGGACTAGCGGGAGTTACTCCGTTCTTC.

CDR3 DNA: TGTGCCATCAGTGTAGGGGGATCCTATGGCTACACCTTC. It is translated as CAISVGGSYGYTF. This rearrangement joins TRBV10-3 to TRBJ1-2, with D maybe TRBD1 (6 bases). Trimming cost V 4 bases and J 4 bases, with 10 bases left between them. CDR1 is ENHRY and CDR2 is SYGVKD in the germline V gene. The CDR3 runs to 13 residues.